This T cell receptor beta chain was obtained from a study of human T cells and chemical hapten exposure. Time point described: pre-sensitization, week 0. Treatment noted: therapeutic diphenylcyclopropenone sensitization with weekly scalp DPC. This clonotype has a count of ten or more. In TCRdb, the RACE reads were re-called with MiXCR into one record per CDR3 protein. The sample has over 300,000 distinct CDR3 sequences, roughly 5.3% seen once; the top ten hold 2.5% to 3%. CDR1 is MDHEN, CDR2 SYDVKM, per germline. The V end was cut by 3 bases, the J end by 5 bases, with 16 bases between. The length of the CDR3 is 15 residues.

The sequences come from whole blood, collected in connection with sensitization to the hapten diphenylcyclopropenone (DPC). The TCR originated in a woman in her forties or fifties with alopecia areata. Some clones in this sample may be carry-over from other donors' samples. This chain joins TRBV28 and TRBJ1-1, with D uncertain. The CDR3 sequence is CASSFPGLPGTEAFF. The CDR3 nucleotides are TGTGCCAGCAGTTTCCCCGGACTCCCGGGGACTGAAGCTTTCTTT.